These 16 T cell receptor beta chains came from one sample sequenced in a study of breast tumors, draining lymph nodes, adjacent tissues. MiXCR was run by TCRdb on the multiplex PCR reads, yielding one entry per CDR3 protein. Of about 35,000 distinct CDR3 sequences listed, 35% to 45% were seen once; the top ten hold approximately 10%. What was sequenced was breast tumor tissue. These receptors were obtained from a female donor with breast cancer. Some clones in this sample may be carry-over from other donors' samples.

This clonotype was observed many times. The J gene is TRBJ2-7, the V gene TRBV4-2, with a possible D match to TRBD2 (6 bases). The V gene lost 6 bases and the J gene lost 4 bases, with 13 bases spanning the gap. Germline loops: CDR1 LGHNA, CDR2 YNFKEQ. The CDR3 runs to 13 residues. The CDR3 here is CASSSGPFYEQYF. The CDR3 DNA reads as TGTGCCAGCAGTAGCGGACCCTTTTACGAGCAGTACTTC.

This clonotype was detected only once. This may be a read error, as it is one base from a much larger clone. The final CDR3 position lacks the conserved phenylalanine or tryptophan, pointing to a likely read error. The genes are TRBV3-1 and TRBJ2-7; D possibly corresponds to TRBD2 (6 bases). CDR1 and CDR2 (germline): LGHDT, YNNKEL (reference sequence). The CDR3 consists of 13 residues. V lost 3 bases, J lost 4 bases, and 10 bases lay in between. This CDR3 reads CASSQGLSYEQYS. For the CDR3, the DNA is TGTGCCAGCAGCCAGGGACTGTCTTACGAGCAGTACTCC.

This clonotype was seen repeatedly, ten times or more. J is TRBJ2-5 and V is TRBV7-2, with 8 bases fitting TRBD1. V dropped 2 bases and J dropped 2; count of bases not matched to a gene: 7. This CDR3 has 16 residues. Germline CDR1 reads SGHTA; CDR2 reads FQGNSA. In nucleotides, the CDR3 is TGTGCCAGCAGCTTAATTGGACAGGGACCTCAAGAGACCCAGTACTTC. As protein: CASSLIGQGPQETQYF. The variable domain in full, with the rest retrieved from reference TRBV7-2 and TRBJ2-5, is GAGVSQSPSNKVTEKGKDVELRCDPISGHTALYWYRQSLGQGLEFLIYFQGNSAPDKSGLPSDRFSAERTGGSVSTLTIQRTQQEDSAVYLCASSLIGQGPQETQYFGPGTRLLVL.

This clonotype was counted at least ten times. The V call is TRBV30, the J call TRBJ1-2; D is possibly TRBD1 (6 bases). Looked up from germline, CDR1 is GTSNPN and CDR2 is SVGIG (reference sequence). The CDR3 consists of 14 residues. The V end was cut by 3 bases, the J end by 3 bases, with 14 bases between. The CDR3 here is CAWRPGQPHYGYTF. The DNA of the CDR3 is TGTGCCTGGAGGCCCGGACAGCCACACTATGGCTACACCTTC. The whole variable domain, remainder taken from reference TRBV30 and TRBJ1-2, is SQTIHQWPATLVQPVGSPLSLECTVEGTSNPNLYWYRQAAGRGLQLLFYSVGIGQISSEVPQNLSASRPQDRQFILSSKKLLLSDSGFYLCAWRPGQPHYGYTFGSGTRLTVV.

This clonotype was counted at least ten times. The gene calls are TRBV5-1 and TRBJ2-2, with 11 bases lining up with TRBD2. The germline CDR1 and CDR2 sequences are SGHRS and YFSETQ. V was clipped by 4 bases and J by 7 bases; unmatched bases: 6. The CDR3 spans 15 residues. CDR3 sequence (DNA): TGCGCCAGCAGCACCGGGACTAGCGGAGGCGGGGAGCTGTTTTTT. This encodes CASSTGTSGGGELFF.

The chain employs TRBV12-3 or TRBV12-4 and TRBJ2-3; 8 bases map to TRBD2. The CDR3 runs 16 residues. After removal of 7 bases from V and 2 bases from J, the junction contained 11 bases not matched to a gene. CDR3 nucleotide sequence: TGTGCCAGCACCCCCAGCGGGAGCCTGAACACAGATACGCAGTATTTT. This translates into CASTPSGSLNTDTQYF.

This clonotype was seen a few times. The chain recombines TRBV19 with TRBJ2-4; D might be TRBD2 (6 bases). Trimming pared 5 bases from V and 6 bases from J, leaving 14 bases between. The CDR3 loop spans 14 amino acids. CDR1 and CDR2 (germline): LNHDA, SQIVND (reference sequence). In DNA form, the CDR3 reads TGTGCCAGTAGTCGTTCTAGCGCTGGAAACATTCAGTACTTC. Residues: CASSRSSAGNIQYF.

This chain joins TRBV10-2 and TRBJ2-7; 12 positions agree with TRBD2. This CDR3 has 14 residues. Looked up from germline, CDR1 is WSHSY and CDR2 is SAAADI. V lost 6 bases, J lost 4 bases, and 4 bases stayed unmatched. The CDR3 DNA reads as TGCGCCAGCAGGACGACTAGCGGGAGTTACGAGCAGTACTTC. Translation gives CASRTTSGSYEQYF.

The genes are TRBV7-8 and TRBJ2-3; D is uncertain. V was trimmed by 5 bases and J by 6 bases, leaving 15 bases between them. Per the germline V gene, CDR1 is SGHVS and CDR2 is FQNEAQ. The CDR3 is made up of 14 amino acids. In DNA form, the CDR3 reads TGTGCCAGCAGCCTGATTGAGACCGGGGATACGCAGTATTTT. Its translation is CASSLIETGDTQYF.

This clonotype was found many times. The rearrangement links TRBV19 to TRBJ1-4; D call uncertain. V gave up 1 base and J gave up 5 bases, with 17 bases separating them. The CDR3 spans 17 residues. Germline V lookup: CDR1 LNHDA, CDR2 SQIVND (reference sequence). The CDR3 DNA follows: TGTGCCAGTAGTATAGCGTCCCGGATGCTAAAGAATGAAAAACTGTTTTTT. It encodes CASSIASRMLKNEKLFF.

This clonotype has a handful of counts. J is TRBJ2-1 and V is TRBV20-1; 10 positions agree with TRBD1. Trimming removed 3 bases from V and 8 bases from J; junction bases left unmatched: 7. This CDR3 is built from 14 residues. Germline V gene lookup returns CDR1 DFQATT and CDR2 SNEGSKA (reference sequence). The CDR3: CSARRTGGRYEQFF. CDR3 bases: TGCAGTGCTAGGAGGACAGGGGGGAGGTATGAGCAGTTCTTC.

As concerns this clonotype: Possible read error: a much larger clone is one base away. The gene calls are TRBV6-2 or TRBV6-3 and TRBJ2-7, with a weak D call TRBD1 (5 bases). The CDR3 loop spans 13 amino acids. The V and J ends lost 7 bases and 6 bases respectively, with 16 bases between them. Looked up from germline, CDR1 is MNHEY and CDR2 is SVGEGT. The CDR3 reads CASIDRRTPEQYF. The CDR3 DNA follows: TGTGCCAGCATAGACAGACGTACCCCCGAGCAGTACTTC.

V usage is TRBV20-1 and J usage is TRBJ2-2; 7 positions agree with TRBD1. CDR1 is DFQATT and CDR2 is SNEGSKA in the germline V gene (reference sequence). Germline trimming cut 0 bases from V and 4 bases from J; bases unmatched to any gene: 5. The CDR3 extends over 15 amino acids. The CDR3, as DNA: TGCAGTGCTAGAGATCAAAACAGGGGCACCGGGGAGCTGTTTTTT. This encodes CSARDQNRGTGELFF.

This clonotype was picked up many times. J is TRBJ2-7 and V is TRBV20-1; TRBD2 matches 13 bases. Germline loops: CDR1 DFQATT, CDR2 SNEGSKA (reference sequence). This CDR3 has 15 residues. The trim removed 6 bases at V and 6 bases at J, leaving 11 bases unmatched. The CDR3 is CSASDGLAGVGEQYF. For the CDR3, the DNA is TGCAGTGCATCAGACGGACTAGCGGGAGTGGGCGAGCAGTACTTC.

This clonotype was counted at least ten times. The chain joins TRBV12-3 or TRBV12-4 to TRBJ2-1; the D is unclear. V was pared by 3 bases and J by 7 bases, with 10 bases between. CDR3 length: 13 residues. The CDR3 protein is CASSLGYGNEQFF. As DNA, the CDR3 is TGTGCCAGCAGTTTGGGATATGGTAATGAGCAGTTCTTC.

In its sample, this clonotype was seen many times. The chain joins TRBV6-1 to TRBJ2-1; perhaps TRBD2 as D (5 bases). Germline V lookup: CDR1 MNHNS, CDR2 SASEGT. V was shortened by 6 bases and J by 10 bases, with 10 bases between the two germline ends. The CDR3 runs to 11 residues. CDR3 DNA sequence: TGTGCCAGCAGGCGAACTAGAGAGCAGTTCTTC. This sequence encodes CASRRTREQFF.